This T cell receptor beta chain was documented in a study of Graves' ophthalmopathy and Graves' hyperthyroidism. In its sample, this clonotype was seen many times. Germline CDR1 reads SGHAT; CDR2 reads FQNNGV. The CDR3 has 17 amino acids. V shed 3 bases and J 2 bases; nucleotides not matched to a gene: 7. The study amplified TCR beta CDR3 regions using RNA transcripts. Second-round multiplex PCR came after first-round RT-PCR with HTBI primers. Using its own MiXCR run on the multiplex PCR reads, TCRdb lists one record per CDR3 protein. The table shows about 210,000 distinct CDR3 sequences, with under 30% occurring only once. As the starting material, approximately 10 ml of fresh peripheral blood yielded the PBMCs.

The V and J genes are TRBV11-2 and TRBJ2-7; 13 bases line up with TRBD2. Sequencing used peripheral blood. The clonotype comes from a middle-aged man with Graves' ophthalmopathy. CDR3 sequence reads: CASSFPTTSGGAYEQYF. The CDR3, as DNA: TGTGCCAGCAGCTTCCCTACAACTAGCGGGGGGGCCTACGAGCAGTACTTC.